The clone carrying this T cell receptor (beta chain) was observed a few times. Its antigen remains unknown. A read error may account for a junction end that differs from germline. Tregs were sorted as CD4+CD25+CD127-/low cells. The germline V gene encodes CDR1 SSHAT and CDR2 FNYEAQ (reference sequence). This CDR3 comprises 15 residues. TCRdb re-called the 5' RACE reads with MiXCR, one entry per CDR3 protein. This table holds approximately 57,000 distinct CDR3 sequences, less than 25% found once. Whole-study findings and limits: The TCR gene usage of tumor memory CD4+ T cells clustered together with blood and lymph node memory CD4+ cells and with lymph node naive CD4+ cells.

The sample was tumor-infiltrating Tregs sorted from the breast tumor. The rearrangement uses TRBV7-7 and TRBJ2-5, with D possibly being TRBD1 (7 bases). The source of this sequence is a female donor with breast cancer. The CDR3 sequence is CASSQGGAGSESQYF. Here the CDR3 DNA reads TGTGCTAGCAGCCAGGGGGGTGCTGGGTCAGAGTCCCAGTACTTC.